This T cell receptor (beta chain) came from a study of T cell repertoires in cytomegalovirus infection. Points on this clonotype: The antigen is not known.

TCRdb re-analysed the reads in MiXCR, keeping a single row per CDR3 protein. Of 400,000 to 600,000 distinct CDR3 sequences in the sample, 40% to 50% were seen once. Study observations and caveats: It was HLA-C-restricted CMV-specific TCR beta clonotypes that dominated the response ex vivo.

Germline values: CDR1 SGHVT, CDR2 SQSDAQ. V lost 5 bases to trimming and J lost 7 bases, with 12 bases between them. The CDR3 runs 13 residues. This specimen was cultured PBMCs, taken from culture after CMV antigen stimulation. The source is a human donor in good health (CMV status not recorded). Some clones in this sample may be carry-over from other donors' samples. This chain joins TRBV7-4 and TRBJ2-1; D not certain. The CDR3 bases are TGTGCCAGCAGCCTCCTTTCGCGGAATGAGCAGTTCTTC. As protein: CASSLLSRNEQFF.